The rows below give T cell receptor beta chains drawn from one sample of a study of blood T cell repertoires in COVID-19. TCRdb's copy holds only in-frame clones and misses some; the assay was immunoSEQ multiplex PCR. The data show approximately 200,000 clones, with roughly 81% seen just once and about 11% held by the top ten. Sequences were obtained from peripheral blood. The receptors were gathered from a woman aged 80 or older with COVID-19, enrolled during active disease. CDR3s include the opening cysteine and the closing phenylalanine or tryptophan. Each record gives: J gene, clone size, D gene, V gene, CDR3 DNA, CDR3 protein. D genes are given only for firm matches. Only some rows state a clone size, as once, few, many or a class for expanded clones.

j_call: TRBJ2-7
clone_size: NA
d_call: TRBD1
v_call: TRBV19
cdr3_nt: TGTGCCAGTAGTATCCGGGACAGCTTCTACGAGCAGTACTTC
cdr3_aa: CASSIRDSFYEQYF

j_call: TRBJ2-7
clone_size: NA
d_call: TRBD2
v_call: TRBV2
cdr3_nt: TGTGCCAGCAGGGGGACTAGCAACTCCTACGAGCAGTACTTC
cdr3_aa: CASRGTSNSYEQYF

j_call: TRBJ2-7
clone_size: NA
d_call: TRBD1
v_call: TRBV6-5
cdr3_nt: TGTGCCTGCAGGGACAGGGATTACGAGCAGTACTTC
cdr3_aa: CACRDRDYEQYF

j_call: TRBJ2-7
clone_size: NA
d_call: TRBD2
v_call: TRBV7-9
cdr3_nt: TGTGCCAGCAGTCAACGTATAGCGGGAGCTGGATACGAGCAGTACTTC
cdr3_aa: CASSQRIAGAGYEQYF

j_call: TRBJ2-7
clone_size: NA
d_call: TRBD2
v_call: TRBV7-8
cdr3_nt: TGTGCCAGCAGCTTAGTAGCTAGCGGGGTTCTTACCTACGAGCAGTACTTC
cdr3_aa: CASSLVASGVLTYEQYF

j_call: TRBJ2-7
clone_size: many
d_call: TRBD2
v_call: TRBV11-2
cdr3_nt: TGTGCCAGCAGCTTAGTTAGCGGGAACTCCTACGAGCAGTACTTC
cdr3_aa: CASSLVSGNSYEQYF

j_call: TRBJ2-1
clone_size: NA
d_call: NA
v_call: TRBV29-1
cdr3_nt: TGCAGCGTTGTAGGGGGTGCCTACAATGAGCAGTTCTTC
cdr3_aa: CSVVGGAYNEQFF

j_call: TRBJ2-5
clone_size: NA
d_call: NA
v_call: TRBV19
cdr3_nt: TGTGCCAGTAGTCTGGGTAGCTCGACCCAAGAGACCCAGTACTTC
cdr3_aa: CASSLGSSTQETQYF

j_call: TRBJ2-5
clone_size: NA
d_call: TRBD1
v_call: TRBV5-1
cdr3_nt: TGCGCCAGCAGCTGGACAGGGGACGTAGAGACCCAGTACTTC
cdr3_aa: CASSWTGDVETQYF

j_call: TRBJ1-2
clone_size: NA
d_call: NA
v_call: TRBV21-1
cdr3_nt: TGTGCCAGCAGCACCGGGACAGGGGGAGGCTACACCTTC
cdr3_aa: CASSTGTGGGYTF

j_call: TRBJ2-1
clone_size: NA
d_call: TRBD2
v_call: TRBV2
cdr3_nt: TGTGCCAGAAGGACTAGCGGGAGGAATGAGCAGTTCTTC
cdr3_aa: CARRTSGRNEQFF

j_call: TRBJ1-2
clone_size: NA
d_call: TRBD1
v_call: TRBV9
cdr3_nt: TGTGCCAGCAACCTCAATGGACAGGGAGGGGGCTACACCTTC
cdr3_aa: CASNLNGQGGGYTF

j_call: TRBJ1-5
clone_size: NA
d_call: NA
v_call: TRBV5-4
cdr3_nt: TGTGCCAGCAGCGTGGACAGACAGCCCCAGCATTTT
cdr3_aa: CASSVDRQPQHF

j_call: TRBJ1-2
clone_size: NA
d_call: NA
v_call: TRBV9
cdr3_nt: TGTGCCAGCAGCGTCGGGACACTGGCTAACTATGGCTACACCTTC
cdr3_aa: CASSVGTLANYGYTF

j_call: TRBJ2-7
clone_size: NA
d_call: TRBD2
v_call: TRBV10-3
cdr3_nt: TGTGCCACTGCGACTAGCGGACCCTACGAGCAGTACTTC
cdr3_aa: CATATSGPYEQYF

j_call: TRBJ2-3
clone_size: few
d_call: TRBD2
v_call: TRBV9
cdr3_nt: TGTGCCAGCAGCGCGAGACTAGCGGCAGATACGCAGTATTTT
cdr3_aa: CASSARLAADTQYF

j_call: TRBJ2-1
clone_size: NA
d_call: TRBD1
v_call: TRBV5-1
cdr3_nt: TGCGCCAGCAGCTTGTCCGGGACAGGGAGGAACTACAATGAGCAGTTCTTC
cdr3_aa: CASSLSGTGRNYNEQFF

j_call: TRBJ1-2
clone_size: NA
d_call: TRBD1
v_call: TRBV12-3/TRBV12-4
cdr3_nt: TGTGCCAGCAGTCCAGGGGGCTATGGCTACACCTTC
cdr3_aa: CASSPGGYGYTF

j_call: TRBJ2-7
clone_size: NA
d_call: TRBD2
v_call: TRBV3-1/TRBV3-2
cdr3_nt: TGTGCCAGCAGCCAAGGGGCTAGCGGGTACGAGCAGTACTTC
cdr3_aa: CASSQGASGYEQYF

j_call: TRBJ2-1
clone_size: NA
d_call: NA
v_call: TRBV3-1/TRBV3-2
cdr3_nt: TGTGCCAGCAGCCAAGACGGCGGCAATGAGCAGTTCTTC
cdr3_aa: CASSQDGGNEQFF

j_call: TRBJ1-1
clone_size: NA
d_call: NA
v_call: TRBV3-1/TRBV3-2
cdr3_nt: TGTGCCAGCAGCCAAATCCCCGACACGAACACTGAAGCTTTCTTT
cdr3_aa: CASSQIPDTNTEAFF

j_call: TRBJ1-1
clone_size: NA
d_call: TRBD1
v_call: TRBV9
cdr3_nt: TGTGCCAGCAGCGGAAGGACAGGGCCGATGAACACTGAAGCTTTCTTT
cdr3_aa: CASSGRTGPMNTEAFF

j_call: TRBJ2-1
clone_size: NA
d_call: NA
v_call: TRBV2
cdr3_nt: TGTGCCAGCAGTCCAAGACTAGCCTACAATGAGCAGTTCTTC
cdr3_aa: CASSPRLAYNEQFF

j_call: TRBJ1-5
clone_size: NA
d_call: NA
v_call: TRBV28
cdr3_nt: TGTGCCAGCAGTTTGTCGGCGGGACAGCCCCAGCATTTT
cdr3_aa: CASSLSAGQPQHF

j_call: TRBJ2-7
clone_size: NA
d_call: TRBD1
v_call: TRBV5-6
cdr3_nt: TGTGCCAGCAGCTTGGACAGGGGCTTTTCCTACGAGCAGTACTTC
cdr3_aa: CASSLDRGFSYEQYF

j_call: TRBJ2-7
clone_size: NA
d_call: TRBD2
v_call: TRBV28
cdr3_nt: TGTGCCAGCAGCCCAAGCGGCGGGGGTTACGAGCAGTACTTC
cdr3_aa: CASSPSGGGYEQYF

j_call: TRBJ2-7
clone_size: NA
d_call: NA
v_call: TRBV28
cdr3_nt: TGTGCCAGCAGTTTAAGGGGCGGCCCAGCTAGATACGAGCAGTACTTC
cdr3_aa: CASSLRGGPARYEQYF

j_call: TRBJ2-6
clone_size: NA
d_call: NA
v_call: TRBV4-3
cdr3_nt: TGCGCCAGCAGCGGGGGGAGAGCTGGGGCCAACGTCCTGACTTTC
cdr3_aa: CASSGGRAGANVLTF